This TCR beta chain was sequenced for a study of T cells in Graves' hyperthyroidism and ophthalmopathy. In germline, CDR1 is MNHEY, CDR2 SVGAGI. Deletions cut 5 bases from V and 0 bases from J, with 10 bases between. The CDR3 has 14 residues. This clonotype has ten or more counts. Its matching antigen is unknown. Regions amplified from RNA transcripts were the TCR beta CDR3 regions. A first-round RT-PCR of the TCR CDR3 used the HTBI primer set. TCRdb analysed the multiplex PCR reads with MiXCR anew, one entry per CDR3 protein. The profile shows roughly 500,000 distinct CDR3 sequences, 46% of them singletons. Pregnant or lactating patients were excluded, as were those with uncontrolled infection or other autoimmune disease. General study results and limits: Before onset, ophthalmopathy was predicted by the model a median 6.5 months earlier.

The chain joins TRBV6-5 to TRBJ1-2; a possible D gene is TRBD1 (6 bases). This receptor was identified in an adult woman with Graves' disease, either hyperthyroidism or ophthalmopathy (not recorded which). Sequenced input: peripheral blood or thyroid tissue (not recorded which). CDR3 nucleotide sequence: TGTGCCAGCAGTAACGGACAGTCTAACTATGGCTACACCTTC. Translating it yields CASSNGQSNYGYTF.